The entry below describes one TCR beta chain. This entry belongs to a study of CD8+ T cells in alopecia areata. Extracted from the samples, RNA was reverse transcribed into cDNA to serve as the sequencing template. Some clones are missing from TCRdb's copy, which holds only in-frame ones; the method was immunoSEQ multiplex PCR. This table holds 120,000 or so clones, 47% found once. Germline CDR1 SGDLS, CDR2 YYNGEE. This CDR3 is built from 13 residues. The ends were cut back, 4 bases at V and 5 bases at J, with 13 bases in the middle. This clonotype originated in a human donor with alopecia areata. Sequencing was done on a sample of NKG2D-low CD8+ T cells sorted from blood. The chain recombines TRBV9 with TRBJ2-7, with D possibly TRBD2 on 6 matching bases. This CDR3 is CASSFGTGNEQYF. CDR3 nucleotides: TGTGCCAGCAGCTTCGGGACTGGAAACGAGCAGTACTTC.